This TCR beta chain was profiled in a study of monozygotic twins with inflammatory bowel disease. General study points: Variability in patient repertoires may have come partly from differing immunosuppressive treatments. Lower TCRbeta diversity (inverse Simpson) was seen in IBD patients than in healthy co-twins.

From whole blood, total RNA was isolated without any sorting of T cells. The CDR3 has 15 amino acids. The germline gives CDR1 SGHAT, CDR2 FQNNGV. TCRdb reprocessed the 5' RACE reads, with one entry per CDR3 protein and no DNA. The sample includes hundreds of thousands of distinct CDR3 sequences. A remark on this clonotype: Its antigen is unidentified.

The receptor was derived from a human donor with ulcerative colitis or Crohn's disease, or a healthy co-twin of an affected twin (not recorded which). The material sequenced was blood. The chain recombines TRBV11-2 with TRBJ2-1; absent DNA, TCRdb's TRBD2 call cannot be checked. The chain's CDR3 is CASSMTSGSKNEQFF.